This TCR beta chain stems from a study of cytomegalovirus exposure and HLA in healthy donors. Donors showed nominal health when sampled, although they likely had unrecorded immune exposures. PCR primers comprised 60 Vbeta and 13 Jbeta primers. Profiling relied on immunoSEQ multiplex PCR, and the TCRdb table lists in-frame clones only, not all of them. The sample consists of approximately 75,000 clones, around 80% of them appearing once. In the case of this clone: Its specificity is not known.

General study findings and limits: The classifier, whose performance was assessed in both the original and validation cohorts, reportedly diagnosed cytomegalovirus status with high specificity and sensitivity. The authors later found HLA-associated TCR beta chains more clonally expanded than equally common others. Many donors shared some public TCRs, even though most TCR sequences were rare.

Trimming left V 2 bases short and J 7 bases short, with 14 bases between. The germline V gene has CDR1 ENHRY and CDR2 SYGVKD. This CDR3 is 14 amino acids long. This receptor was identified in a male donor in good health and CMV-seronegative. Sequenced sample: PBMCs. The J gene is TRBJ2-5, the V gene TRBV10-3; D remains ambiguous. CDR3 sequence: CAISEEFHTGTQYF. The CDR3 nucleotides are TGTGCCATCAGTGAGGAGTTTCATACGGGGACCCAGTACTTC.